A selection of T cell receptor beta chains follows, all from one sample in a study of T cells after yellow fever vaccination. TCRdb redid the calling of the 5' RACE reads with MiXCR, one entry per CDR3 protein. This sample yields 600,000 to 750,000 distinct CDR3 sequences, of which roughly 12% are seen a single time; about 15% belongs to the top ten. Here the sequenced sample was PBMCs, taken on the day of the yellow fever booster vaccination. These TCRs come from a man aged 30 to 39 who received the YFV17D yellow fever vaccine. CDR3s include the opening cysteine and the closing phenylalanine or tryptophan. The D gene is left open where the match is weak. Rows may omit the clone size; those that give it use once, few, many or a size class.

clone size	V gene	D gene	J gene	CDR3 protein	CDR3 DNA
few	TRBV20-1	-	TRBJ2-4	CSAATGSGKNIQYF	TGCAGTGCGGCGACCGGGAGCGGCAAAAACATTCAGTACTTC
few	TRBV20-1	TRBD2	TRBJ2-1	CSARDRREGYNEQFF	TGCAGTGCTAGAGACAGGCGGGAGGGCTACAATGAGCAGTTCTTC
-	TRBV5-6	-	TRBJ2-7	CASGWAGHSYEQYF	TGTGCCAGCGGGTGGGCGGGCCACTCCTACGAGCAGTACTTC
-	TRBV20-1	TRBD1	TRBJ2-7	CSARDPGQGALAYEQYF	TGCAGTGCTAGAGATCCGGGACAGGGGGCCTTGGCTTACGAGCAGTACTTC
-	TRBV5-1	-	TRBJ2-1	CASTLGSGADNEQFF	TGCGCCAGCACCCTGGGGTCGGGAGCGGATAATGAGCAGTTCTTC
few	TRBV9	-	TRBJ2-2	CASSVVSSNTGELFF	TGTGCCAGCAGCGTCGTCAGTTCGAACACCGGGGAGCTGTTTTTT
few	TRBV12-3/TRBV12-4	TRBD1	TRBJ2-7	CASRRDRGTYEQYF	TGTGCCAGCAGACGTGACAGGGGAACGTACGAGCAGTACTTC
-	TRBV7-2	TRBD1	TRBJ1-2	CASSPSGTAVGGYTF	TGTGCCAGCAGCCCCTCCGGGACAGCGGTGGGAGGCTACACCTTC
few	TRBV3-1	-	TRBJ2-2	CASSQDLVSFTPGELFF	TGTGCCAGCAGCCAAGATCTAGTGAGTTTTACGCCCGGGGAGCTGTTTTTT
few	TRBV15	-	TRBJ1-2	CATSRGVGQYNYGYTF	TGTGCCACCAGCAGAGGCGTAGGACAGTATAACTATGGCTACACCTTC
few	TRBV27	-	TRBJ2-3	CASSLRSVDTQYF	TGTGCCAGCAGTTTACGCTCAGTCGATACGCAGTATTTT
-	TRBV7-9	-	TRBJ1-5	CASSLGHLGNQPQHF	TGTGCCAGCAGCTTAGGGCACCTAGGCAATCAGCCCCAGCATTTT
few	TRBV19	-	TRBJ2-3	CASSMGRSTDTQYF	TGTGCCAGTAGTATGGGTCGCAGCACAGATACGCAGTATTTT